This section outlines one TCR beta chain sequence together with its context. Its antigen is not yet known. No quality values exist for individual bases; no much larger clone is one base distant. This sample was included in a study of blood T cell repertoires in COVID-19 (dated by TCRdb to 2020 to 2021). For the wider study: Samples covering the acute and convalescent phases of COVID-19 were provided by collaborators in the United States, Italy and Spain. The prospective study material was composed of cDNA or gDNA derived from T cells, B-cell-depleted T cells, or PBMCs. Deeply sampled blood TCRbeta repertoires from subjects exposed to, actively infected with, or recovered from COVID-19 were included in the dataset. A freely available public database, intended as a resource for researchers studying the immune response to SARS-CoV-2, is where the repertoires were released. The samples were drawn from the first 160 participants of the ongoing ImmuneRACE study and from about 1,200 subjects provided by 6 global collaborators. Nearly every sample came with metadata listing a de-identified subject ID, COVID-19 status, age in years and sex. HLA class I and class II types, where available, came from metadata supplied by the sample provider rather than from assay-based typing.

From cysteine to phenylalanine, the CDR3 is 20 amino acids long. Here the CDR3 DNA is all that survives: 60 bases in frame from base 1. Relative to germline, V is missing 0 bases and J is missing 2 bases, with 18 bases of the junction outside any gene match. Taken from the germline V gene, the CDR1 and CDR2 loops are LGHNA and YNFKEQ. The study at large found these results: The amount of clinical and demographic metadata varied by source and participant and was provided uncurated.

The immunoSEQ Assay, a bias-controlled multiplex PCR, was used to amplify TCRbeta CDR3 regions from genomic DNA. From the authors' description of their analysis: The number of nucleated cells in each sample was estimated from the amplification of reference gene primers within the assay. To quantify the absolute abundance of each unique TCRbeta CDR3 rearrangement, sequence reads were collapsed and filtered. For each sample, productive Simpson clonality was calculated as the square root of Simpson's diversity index over productive rearrangements. TCRdb limited this immuneACCESS table to in-frame rearrangements with V and J called. A share of clones is missing; checked studies link under half to unresolved V genes, and the rest is unexplained. The D gene and trimming were derived from the DNA, and the V and J assignments and clone size from that table. Across this sample there are about 48,000 clones, with 85% to 90% seen only once. The ten biggest clones cover 2.6% of the sample.

One collaborating source in Seattle enrolled patients during active infection and followed them longitudinally through the course of disease. Collaborating institutions collected whole blood in K2EDTA tubes following their own protocols. Collaborator samples were shipped for TCRbeta analysis as frozen whole blood, isolated PBMCs, or DNA extracted from either sample type. This sequence uses TRBV4-2 and TRBJ1-1; TRBD1 fits 7 bases in the junction. Material: peripheral blood. This clonotype was sampled from a woman aged 80 or over with COVID-19, enrolled during active disease. At the DNA level, the sequence is TGTGCCAGCAGCCAAGATTTGCCAAACAGGGGACCTTACACAAACACTGAAGCTTTCTTT. It translates to CASSQDLPNRGPYTNTEAFF.